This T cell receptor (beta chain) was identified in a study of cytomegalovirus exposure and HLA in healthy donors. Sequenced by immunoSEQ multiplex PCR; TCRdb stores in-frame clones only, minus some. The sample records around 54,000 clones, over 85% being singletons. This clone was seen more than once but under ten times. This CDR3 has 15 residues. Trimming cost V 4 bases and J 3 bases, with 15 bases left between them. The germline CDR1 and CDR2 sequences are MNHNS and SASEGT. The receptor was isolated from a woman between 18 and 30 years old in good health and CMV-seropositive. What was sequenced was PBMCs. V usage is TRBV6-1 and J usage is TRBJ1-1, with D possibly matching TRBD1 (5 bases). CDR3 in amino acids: CASSVITGGDTEAFF. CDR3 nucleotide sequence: TGTGCCAGCAGTGTCATAACAGGAGGGGACACTGAAGCTTTCTTT.